What follows are 10 T cell receptor beta chains derived from one specimen sequenced in a study of a mutant IDH1 vaccine in newly diagnosed glioma. Time point in this sample: week 35, safety follow-up. In every dose of vaccine, 300 ug of mutant IDH1 20-mer peptide was given alongside topical imiquimod. Using immunoSEQ multiplex PCR, the repertoire was profiled, and TCRdb retains in-frame clones only, with some absent. The top ten hold 6% to 8% of the sample, which has some 48,000 clones, 70% to 85% seen once. Their antigens remain unidentified. The specimen comprised PBMCs, sampled from a glioma patient whose treatment included an IDH1 peptide vaccine. These receptors came from a man aged 40-49 years with glioma.

In nucleotides, the CDR3 is TGTGCCAGCAGTGAAGCGAAGACAGGGTTTAATTCACCCCTCCACTTT. This sequence encodes CASSEAKTGFNSPLHF. The chain combines TRBV2 with TRBJ1-6; 7 bases are a match to TRBD1. The germline V gene has CDR1 SNHLY and CDR2 FYNNEI. Trimming took 0 bases from V and 6 from J; bases not matched to a gene: 5. CDR3 size: 16 residues. The whole variable domain, filled in from reference TRBV2 and TRBJ1-6, reads EPEVTQTPSHQVTQMGQEVILRCVPISNHLYFYWYRQILGQKVEFLVSFYNNEISEKSEIFDDQFSVERPDGSNFTLKIRSTKLEDSAMYFCASSEAKTGFNSPLHFGNGTRLTVT.

Relative to its sample, this clone is medium-sized. This sequence joins TRBV6-5 and TRBJ1-2; D is possibly TRBD1 (6 bases). The CDR3 sequence is 13 residues long. V lost 4 bases and J 7 bases, leaving 13 bases between the germline ends. Germline lookup yields CDR1 MNHEY and CDR2 SVGAGI. This chain's CDR3 is CASSFRQALGYTF. The CDR3 DNA reads TGTGCCAGCAGTTTTCGACAGGCTCTTGGCTACACCTTC.

The chain carries TRBV5-1 and TRBJ1-4; D gene ambiguous. Per germline, CDR1 SGHRS and CDR2 YFSETQ. The CDR3 length is 13 residues. V lost 0 bases, J lost 5 bases, and 5 bases lay in between. CDR3 DNA sequence: TGCGCCAGCAGCTTGGTGGTAAATGAAAAACTGTTTTTT. Encoded protein: CASSLVVNEKLFF.

The V and J genes are TRBV5-6 and TRBJ1-6, with 7 bases fitting TRBD1. The CDR3 runs to 14 residues. Germline V gives CDR1 SGHDT, CDR2 YYEEEE. Unmatched junction bases numbered 3, after V lost 2 bases and J lost 7 bases. CDR3 DNA: TGTGCCAGCAGCTTCGGGACAGCAAATTCACCCCTCCACTTT. It translates to CASSFGTANSPLHF. Using reference TRBV5-6 and TRBJ1-6 for the parts outside the CDR3, the full variable domain is DAGVTQSPTHLIKTRGQQVTLRCSPKSGHDTVSWYQQALGQGPQFIFQYYEEEERQRGNFPDRFSGHQFPNYSSELNVNALLLGDSALYLCASSFGTANSPLHFGNGTRLTVT.

The chain combines TRBV5-1 with TRBJ2-3, with D unclear. This CDR3 region has 14 residues. Germline V gives CDR1 SGHRS, CDR2 YFSETQ. The germline V and J ends were trimmed by 2 bases and 4 bases, with 11 bases remaining between them. The CDR3 sequence is CASSFKELPDTQYF. The CDR3 DNA reads TGCGCCAGCAGCTTCAAGGAACTCCCAGATACGCAGTATTTT.

The chain uses TRBV6-6 and TRBJ1-5; 9 bases agree with TRBD1. The V gene's germline CDR1 is MNHNY and CDR2 SVGAGI (reference sequence). Losses at the gene ends were 7 bases for V and 9 bases for J; bases not matched to a gene: 13. The CDR3 consists of 15 residues. CDR3 coding DNA: TGTGCCAGCACTGGAACAGGGGGCTTCAGCGGGCCCCAGCATTTT. Its protein is CASTGTGGFSGPQHF.

The rearrangement uses TRBV6-1 and TRBJ2-7; D remains ambiguous. The CDR3 is made up of 16 amino acids. CDR1 MNHNS and CDR2 SASEGT come from the germline V gene. Deletions cut 0 bases from V and 5 bases from J, with 17 bases between. CDR3 sequence reads: CASSEAVSALRNEQYF. The CDR3, as DNA: TGTGCCAGCAGTGAAGCGGTATCAGCCCTAAGGAACGAGCAGTACTTC.

The chain recombines TRBV30 with TRBJ1-4; TRBD1 matches 10 bases. The CDR3 has 17 amino acids. Germline V gene lookup returns CDR1 GTSNPN and CDR2 SVGIG (reference sequence). Germline trimming cut 1 base from V and 4 bases from J; bases unmatched to any gene: 9. Here the CDR3 reads CAWSGQTGGFGNEKLFF. The CDR3 DNA follows: TGTGCCTGGAGTGGGCAGACAGGGGGCTTTGGTAATGAAAAACTGTTTTTT.

The V call is TRBV9, the J call TRBJ1-5, with no clear D. The CDR3 runs 14 residues. Trimming cost V 0 bases and J 4 bases, with 8 bases left between them. The germline CDR1 and CDR2 sequences are SGDLS and YYNGEE. The CDR3 loop is CASSVDAENQPQHF. Written as DNA, the CDR3 is TGTGCCAGCAGCGTAGATGCCGAGAATCAGCCCCAGCATTTT.

The chain combines TRBV6-6 with TRBJ1-4; 7 positions match TRBD1. J was trimmed by 8 bases and V by 2 bases; bases with no gene match: 5. This CDR3 spans 14 amino acids. CDR1 and CDR2 (germline): MNHNY, SVGAGI (reference sequence). This chain's CDR3 is CASSYQGGREKLFF. In nucleotides, the CDR3 is TGTGCCAGCAGTTACCAGGGGGGGAGAGAAAAACTGTTTTTT.